This is a list of T cell receptor beta chains from one sample in a study of long-term antiretroviral therapy in people with HIV. Data came from immunoSEQ multiplex PCR; TCRdb stores just in-frame clones and leaves some out. The table has approximately 13,000 clones, more than 75% seen once. The sequences come from unsorted PBMCs, collected 3.1 years after starting antiretroviral therapy. The receptors here all came from a man in his forties with HIV. Both conserved end residues are part of each CDR3. The D gene is left open where the match is weak. Not all rows give a size; the values are once, few, many and, for expanded clones, a class.

>.|TRBD1|14|TRBJ2-7|TRBV2
CASSEEGQGNEQYF
TGTGCCAGCAGTGAAGAGGGACAGGGCAACGAGCAGTACTTC
>large|.|11|TRBJ1-2|TRBV4-1
CASSQVGVYTF
TGCGCCAGCAGCCAAGTCGGCGTCTACACCTTC
>medium-sized|.|11|TRBJ1-1|TRBV2
CASRDNTEAFF
TGTGCCAGCAGGGACAACACTGAAGCTTTCTTT
>.|TRBD2|16|TRBJ2-3|TRBV5-4
CASSPTSGPSTDTQYF
TGTGCCAGCAGCCCCACTAGCGGGCCTAGCACAGATACGCAGTATTTT
>.|.|15|TRBJ1-6|TRBV21-1
CASSKGQGDFPPLHF
TGTGCCAGCAGCAAAGGCCAGGGTGATTTCCCACCCCTCCACTTT
>.|.|13|TRBJ1-4|TRBV5-6
CASSLPGDEKLFF
TGTGCCAGCAGCTTGCCCGGGGATGAAAAACTGTTTTTT
>.|TRBD1|14|TRBJ1-2|TRBV19
CASSSAGTGYGYTF
TGTGCCAGTAGTTCTGCCGGGACAGGGTATGGCTACACCTTC
>medium-sized|TRBD1|15|TRBJ2-1|TRBV19
CASSIVTGAYNEQFF
TGTGCCAGTAGTATAGTAACAGGGGCTTACAATGAGCAGTTCTTC
>.|.|12|TRBJ2-7|TRBV12-5
CASGLPSYEQYF
TGTGCTAGTGGTTTGCCAAGCTACGAGCAGTACTTC
>medium-sized|TRBD1|15|TRBJ2-7|TRBV15
CATSRGTGGPYEQYF
TGTGCCACCAGCAGGGGGACAGGAGGCCCCTACGAGCAGTACTTC
>.|.|19|TRBJ1-2|TRBV19
CASSILPEGGIDGNYGYTF
TGTGCCAGTAGTATCCTTCCCGAGGGGGGGATAGATGGTAACTATGGCTACACCTTC
>few|TRBD1|13|TRBJ2-3|TRBV29-1
CSAPDRATDTQYF
TGCAGCGCCCCGGACAGGGCGACAGATACGCAGTATTTT
>once|.|13|TRBJ2-7|TRBV19
CASSIGRAYEQYF
TGTGCCAGTAGTATCGGCAGGGCCTACGAGCAGTACTTC
>.|TRBD1|17|TRBJ1-2|TRBV11-2
CASRPSLSAGGVYGYTF
TGTGCCAGCAGACCCTCCCTATCAGCAGGGGGGGTCTATGGCTACACCTTC
>.|.|13|TRBJ2-7|TRBV30
CACLEGLGNEQYF
TGTGCCTGCCTCGAGGGGCTCGGCAACGAGCAGTACTTC
>.|.|19|TRBJ1-1|TRBV11-3
CASSPLVGGGVGVDTEAFF
TGTGCCAGCAGCCCGCTAGTGGGGGGAGGGGTCGGAGTGGACACTGAAGCTTTCTTT
>.|.|19|TRBJ1-2|TRBV15
CATSRDANAGGAVNYGYTF
TGTGCCACCAGCAGAGACGCTAACGCGGGGGGGGCAGTTAACTATGGCTACACCTTC
>once|TRBD2|16|TRBJ2-5|TRBV9
CASSVSGGVGVETQYF
TGTGCCAGCAGCGTATCGGGGGGGGTAGGGGTAGAGACCCAGTACTTC